This TCR beta chain was identified during a study of cytomegalovirus exposure and HLA in healthy donors. Concerning this clone: Its antigen is still unknown.

The CDR3 covers 15 residues. Deletions cut 2 bases from V and 0 bases from J, with 10 bases between. Germline CDR1 reads SGHDT; CDR2 reads YYEEEE. 60 Vbeta and 13 Jbeta primers were used in PCR. In the source study's methods: There were tens of millions of unique TCR beta chains by a later count, and approximately 11 million of them were shared. Here immunoSEQ multiplex PCR was the method, and the copy in TCRdb shows in-frame clones only, minus some. The D gene and trimming were derived from the DNA, and the V and J assignments and clone size from that table. The table includes around 93,000 clones, roughly four fifths detected once. Notes on the study in general: Reports described diagnosis of cytomegalovirus status by the classifier as highly specific and sensitive. Association with HLA alleles at 0.05 false discovery rate was found for some 18,000 TCR beta sequences in a later analysis.

Whereas donors were nominally healthy upon sampling, unrecorded immune exposures were probable. The sequenced sample was PBMCs. This TCR was recovered from a man aged 25-45 years in good health and CMV-seropositive. The chain joins TRBV5-6 to TRBJ2-3; tentative D call: TRBD2 (6 bases). This CDR3 reads CASSFGLASTDTQYF. CDR3 coding DNA: TGTGCCAGCAGCTTCGGGCTAGCGAGCACAGATACGCAGTATTTT.